The 10 T cell receptor beta chains below were found in one sample sequenced in a study of cytomegalovirus exposure and HLA in healthy donors. Amplification used 60 Vbeta primers and 13 Jbeta primers. The data were produced by immunoSEQ multiplex PCR, yet TCRdb's version contains in-frame clones alone and is incomplete. This sample has some 52,000 clones, with more than 65% found just once. Sequences were obtained from PBMCs. The source is a woman aged 45-59 years in good health and CMV-seronegative.

V and J are TRBV7-3 and TRBJ2-7; D gene unclear. Germline CDR1 reads SGHTA; CDR2 reads FQGTGA. The ends were cut back, 5 bases at V and 6 bases at J, with 17 bases in the middle. The CDR3 has 14 residues. CDR3 coding DNA: TGTGCCAGCAGCCTCCAACGAGGATCCCCCGAGCAGTACTTC. Its protein product is CASSLQRGSPEQYF. The whole variable domain, filled in from reference TRBV7-3 and TRBJ2-7, reads GAGVSQTPSNKVTEKGKYVELRCDPISGHTALYWYRQSLGQGPEFLIYFQGTGAADDSGLPNDRFFAVRPEGSVSTLKIQRTERGDSAVYLCASSLQRGSPEQYFGPGTRLTVT.

The V gene is TRBV4-3, the J gene TRBJ2-1, with a tentative D call TRBD1 (5 bases). Per germline, CDR1 LGHNA and CDR2 YSLEER. V was trimmed by 4 bases and J by 1 base, leaving 14 bases between them. CDR3 size: 16 residues. The CDR3 protein is CASSLGALGSYNEQFF. For the CDR3, the DNA is TGCGCCAGCAGCCTAGGGGCTCTGGGGTCCTACAATGAGCAGTTCTTC.

This sequence joins TRBV5-1 and TRBJ2-5, with TRBD1 as a possible D gene (6 bases). With 7 bases removed from V and 1 base from J, the gap between germline ends came to 17 bases. CDR1 is SGHRS, CDR2 YFSETQ, per germline. This CDR3 has 15 residues. The CDR3 region has the DNA TGCGCCAGCGATTTAGGGGGATCGACCCAAGAGACCCAGTACTTC. Its protein product is CASDLGGSTQETQYF.

The rearrangement links TRBV6-5 to TRBJ1-1; possibly TRBD1 for D (5 bases). From germline, CDR1 is MNHEY and CDR2 SVGAGI. The CDR3 totals 12 residues. V lost 8 bases and J 1 base, leaving 8 bases between the germline ends. CDR3 nucleotides: TGTGCCAGCCGGACACCGAACACTGAAGCTTTCTTT. It translates to CASRTPNTEAFF.

In its sample, this clone was seen a few times. V usage is TRBV10-3 and J usage is TRBJ2-1; no firm D call. Germline V gene sequence: CDR1 ENHRY, CDR2 SYGVKD. V lost 10 bases, J lost 5 bases, and 12 bases lay in between. The CDR3 has 12 amino acids. The CDR3 sequence is CATSNRDNEQFF. DNA of the CDR3: TGTGCCACTTCAAACAGAGACAATGAGCAGTTCTTC.

J is TRBJ1-4 and V is TRBV6-5; D may be TRBD1 (6 bases). The CDR3 runs 13 residues. Germline lookup yields CDR1 MNHEY and CDR2 SVGAGI. Trimming stripped 8 bases from V and 5 bases from J, with 12 bases between. The CDR3 protein is CASSGQRNEKLFF. As DNA, the CDR3 is TGTGCCAGCTCAGGACAGAGAAATGAAAAACTGTTTTTT.

V and J are TRBV7-6 and TRBJ2-3, with D tentatively TRBD2 (5 bases). With 4 bases removed from V and 4 bases from J, the gap between germline ends came to 18 bases. CDR1 is SGHVS and CDR2 is FNYEAQ in the germline V gene. The CDR3 consists of 16 residues. CDR3: CASSWNAGGVSDTQYF. CDR3 DNA sequence: TGTGCCAGCAGCTGGAACGCGGGTGGGGTTTCAGATACGCAGTATTTT.

V is TRBV30 and J is TRBJ1-3; D is perhaps TRBD1 (5 bases). This CDR3 comprises 15 residues. The V end was cut by 8 bases, the J end by 3 bases, with 20 bases between. Germline lookup yields CDR1 GTSNPN and CDR2 SVGIG (reference sequence). CDR3 region: CAAPGGVGFGNTIYF. CDR3 nucleotide sequence: TGTGCCGCCCCGGGAGGGGTCGGGTTTGGAAACACCATATATTTT.

CDR3: CASSRDRSSYEQYF. CDR3 DNA: TGTGCCAGCAGCCGGGACAGGTCCTCCTACGAGCAGTACTTC. The V and J genes are TRBV7-2 and TRBJ2-7; TRBD1 agrees at 8 bases. This CDR3 has 14 amino acids. The V gene end was trimmed by 5 bases and the J gene end by 0 bases; junction bases not matched to a gene: 3. Per the germline V gene, CDR1 is SGHTA and CDR2 is FQGNSA.

CDR3 sequence: CASSQGGGSENEQYF. The CDR3, as DNA: TGTGCCAGCAGCCAAGGGGGCGGGAGTGAAAACGAGCAGTACTTC. The chain carries TRBV4-2 and TRBJ2-7, with 7 bases identical to TRBD2. The germline CDR1 and CDR2 sequences are LGHNA and YNFKEQ. The CDR3 runs to 15 residues. Trimming at V came to 1 base and at J to 5 bases, leaving 8 bases not matched to a gene.